This T cell receptor beta chain derives from a study of T-cell reconstitution after alpha-beta-depleted transplantation in children. Broader study findings: The high TCRbeta diversity at day 60 in some patients came from surviving recipient T cells and thymic progenitors.

Molecular barcoding with unique molecular identifiers was used for the TCRbeta library. One entry per CDR3 protein results from TCRdb running MiXCR on the PCR reads. Of about 210,000 distinct CDR3 sequences in the sample, over 15% were seen once. Germline lookup yields CDR1 SGHAT and CDR2 FQNNGV. V was shortened by 0 bases and J by 0 bases, with 6 bases between the two germline ends. This CDR3 has 15 residues. With respect to this clonotype: What it binds is not known.

Specimen: PBMCs, mostly from graft donor cells, collected 360 days after TCRalphabeta/CD19-depleted stem cell transplant. This chain joins TRBV11-2 and TRBJ1-5; D gene ambiguous. This receptor was obtained from a male patient aged 2-15 years who had a stem cell transplant for acute lymphoblastic leukemia, so the T cells may come from the graft donor. This CDR3 reads CASSLELSSNQPQHF. The CDR3 bases are TGTGCCAGCAGCTTAGAGCTAAGTAGCAATCAGCCCCAGCATTTT.